This TCR beta chain is from a study of T cells expressing NK-cell markers. TCRdb reprocessed the 5' RACE reads, keeping one entry per CDR3 protein, no DNA. The sample table includes some 110,000 distinct CDR3 sequences. The CDR3 spans 14 residues. In germline, CDR1 is MDHEN, CDR2 SYDVKM. The chain recombines TRBV28 with TRBJ2-7; TCRdb selects TRBD1, and the lack of DNA leaves this call unchecked. The clonotype was recovered from a woman aged 18 to 75 in good health. Sequencing was done on a sample of blood T cells: a sorted CD56 or NKG2C T cell subset, CD4+ or CD8+ T cells, or bulk PBMC T cells (not recorded which). The chain's CDR3 is CASSETGGAYEQYF.